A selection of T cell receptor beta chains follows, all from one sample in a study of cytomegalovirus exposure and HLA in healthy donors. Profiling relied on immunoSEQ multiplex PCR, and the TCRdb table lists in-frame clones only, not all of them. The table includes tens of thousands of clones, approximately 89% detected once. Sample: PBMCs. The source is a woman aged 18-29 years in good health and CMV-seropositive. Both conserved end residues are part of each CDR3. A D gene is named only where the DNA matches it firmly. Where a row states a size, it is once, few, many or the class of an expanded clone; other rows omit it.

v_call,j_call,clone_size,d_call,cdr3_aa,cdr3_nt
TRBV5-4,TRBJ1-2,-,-,CASSLGQNYGYTF,TGTGCCAGCAGCTTGGGACAGAACTATGGCTACACCTTC
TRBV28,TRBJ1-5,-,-,CASSFLRQGNQPQHF,TGTGCCAGCAGTTTCCTTAGACAGGGCAATCAGCCCCAGCATTTT
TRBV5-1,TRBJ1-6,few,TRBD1,CASSLAGQGYSPLHF,TGCGCCAGCAGCTTGGCTGGACAGGGATATTCACCCCTCCACTTT
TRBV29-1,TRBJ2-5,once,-,CSVVRGAQETQYF,TGCAGCGTTGTTCGGGGGGCACAAGAGACCCAGTACTTC
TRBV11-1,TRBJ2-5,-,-,CASSLGAIVSETQYF,TGTGCCAGCAGCCTAGGGGCGATAGTATCAGAGACCCAGTACTTC
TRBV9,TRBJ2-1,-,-,CASSVDVELFF,TGTGCCAGCAGCGTAGATGTGGAGCTGTTCTTC
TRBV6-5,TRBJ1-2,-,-,CASSYMSGPRSYTF,TGTGCCAGCAGTTACATGAGCGGACCTCGGAGCTACACCTTC
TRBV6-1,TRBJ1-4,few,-,CASNTDREFLEKLFF,TGTGCCAGCAATACAGACAGAGAGTTCCTTGAAAAACTGTTTTTT
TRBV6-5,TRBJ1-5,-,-,CAGQGGRRQPQHF,TGTGCCGGACAAGGAGGGAGACGGCAGCCCCAGCATTTT
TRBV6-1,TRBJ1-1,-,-,CASSLRTVEAFF,TGTGCCAGCAGCCTCAGGACAGTTGAAGCTTTCTTT
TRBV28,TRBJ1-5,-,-,CASLGAGRVQPQHF,TGTGCCAGCCTCGGGGCAGGGAGGGTTCAGCCCCAGCATTTT
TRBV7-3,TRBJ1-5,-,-,CASSSDRFQPQHF,TGTGCCAGCAGCTCAGACAGGTTTCAGCCCCAGCATTTT
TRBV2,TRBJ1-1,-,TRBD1,CASGDRQGPRTEAFF,TGTGCCAGCGGAGACCGACAGGGGCCTCGGACTGAAGCTTTCTTT
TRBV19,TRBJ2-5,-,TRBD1,CASGQGVKTQYF,TGTGCCTCGGGACAGGGGGTCAAGACCCAGTACTTC
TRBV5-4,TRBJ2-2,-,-,CASSFETAISNTGELFF,TGTGCCAGCAGCTTCGAGACAGCAATTTCGAACACCGGGGAGCTGTTTTTT